These 12 T cell receptor beta chains share one sample of origin, sequenced in a study of blood T cell repertoires in COVID-19. Using immunoSEQ multiplex PCR, the repertoire was profiled, and TCRdb retains in-frame clones only, with some absent. The sample yields fewer than 100,000 clones, 70% to 80% seen once. Material: peripheral blood. The receptors were gathered from a man aged 70-80 years with acute or convalescent COVID-19.

The chain employs TRBV5-4 and TRBJ2-1; 16 positions match TRBD2. J gave up 6 bases and V 4 bases, and 4 bases lay outside the gene matches. The V gene's germline CDR1 is SGHNT and CDR2 YYREEE (reference sequence). CDR3 length: 16 amino acids. CDR3 loop: CASSPGLAGGRNEQFF. The CDR3 DNA follows: TGTGCCAGCAGCCCGGGACTAGCGGGGGGGCGCAATGAGCAGTTCTTC.

This clone was counted a single time. V and J are TRBV7-2 and TRBJ2-2, with a possible D match to TRBD1 (6 bases). Germline values: CDR1 SGHTA, CDR2 FQGNSA. The germline V and J ends were trimmed by 2 bases and 3 bases, with 10 bases remaining between them. CDR3 length: 15 residues. CDR3 coding DNA: TGTGCCAGCAGCTTATCAGGGGCAGACACCGGGGAGCTGTTTTTT. Translation: CASSLSGADTGELFF. The variable domain in full, completed from reference TRBV7-2 and TRBJ2-2, reads GAGVSQSPSNKVTEKGKDVELRCDPISGHTALYWYRQSLGQGLEFLIYFQGNSAPDKSGLPSDRFSAERTGGSVSTLTIQRTQQEDSAVYLCASSLSGADTGELFFGEGSRLTVL.

This rearrangement joins TRBV27 to TRBJ2-7; D call uncertain. CDR1 MNHEY and CDR2 SMNVEV come from the germline V gene (reference sequence). The CDR3 sequence is 13 residues long. Trimming shortened V by 0 bases and J by 5 bases, and 8 bases separated the two germline ends. CDR3 loop: CASSLSYLNEQYF. The CDR3 nucleotides are TGTGCCAGCAGTTTATCCTACCTAAACGAGCAGTACTTC.

The chain employs TRBV30 and TRBJ2-7, with 8 nucleotides matching TRBD1. Germline CDR1 is GTSNPN and CDR2 is SVGIG (reference sequence). The trim removed 5 bases at V and 5 bases at J, leaving 2 bases unmatched. The CDR3 covers 11 residues. The CDR3 DNA reads TGTGCCTGGGGACAGGGCCACGAGCAGTACTTC. Protein: CAWGQGHEQYF. The full variable domain, completed using reference TRBV30 and TRBJ2-7, is SQTIHQWPATLVQPVGSPLSLECTVEGTSNPNLYWYRQAAGRGLQLLFYSVGIGQISSEVPQNLSASRPQDRQFILSSKKLLLSDSGFYLCAWGQGHEQYFGPGTRLTVT.

The chain carries TRBV6-5 and TRBJ2-2; possibly TRBD1 for D (6 bases). In germline, CDR1 is MNHEY, CDR2 SVGAGI. The CDR3 covers 13 residues. The CDR3 protein is CATGTRNTGELFF. CDR3 sequence (DNA): TGTGCAACCGGGACAAGGAACACCGGGGAGCTGTTTTTT.

The gene calls are TRBV2 and TRBJ1-5; D is perhaps TRBD1 (6 bases). Per the germline V gene, CDR1 is SNHLY and CDR2 is FYNNEI. CDR3 length: 14 amino acids. Deletions cut 6 bases from V and 10 bases from J, with 19 bases between. Here the CDR3 reads CASSEQGPLNPQHF. DNA for the CDR3: TGTGCCAGCAGCGAACAGGGCCCCCTAAATCCCCAGCATTTT.

V and J are TRBV28 and TRBJ1-3; D perhaps matches TRBD1 (6 bases). The CDR3 loop spans 15 amino acids. Germline V gene data show CDR1 as MDHEN and CDR2 as SYDVKM. The ends were cut back, 5 bases at V and 3 bases at J, with 14 bases in the middle. In nucleotides, the CDR3 is TGTGCCAGCAGTCAAAGACAGGCGGGTGGAAACACCATATATTTT. Encoded protein: CASSQRQAGGNTIYF.

The chain couples TRBV27 to TRBJ2-7, with D perhaps TRBD1 (6 bases). CDR3 length: 13 amino acids. Trimming removed 3 bases at V and 4 bases at J, with 10 bases between. Germline CDR1 is MNHEY and CDR2 is SMNVEV (reference sequence). CDR3 amino acids: CASSLGRGYEQYF. The CDR3 DNA is TGTGCCAGCAGTTTGGGCAGGGGTTACGAGCAGTACTTC.

V is TRBV10-3 and J is TRBJ1-5; a possible D gene is TRBD1 (6 bases). Germline lookup yields CDR1 ENHRY and CDR2 SYGVKD. The CDR3 length is 13 residues. Trimming cost V 2 bases and J 7 bases, with 9 bases left between them. CDR3 in amino acids: CAISEMGAQPQHF. The CDR3 DNA sequence: TGTGCCATCAGTGAGATGGGGGCCCAGCCCCAGCATTTT.

This clone was recorded only once. The CDR3 sequence: CASSVRGTEAFF. Here the CDR3 DNA reads TGTGCCAGCAGTGTAAGGGGCACTGAAGCTTTCTTT. The rearrangement joins TRBV2 to TRBJ1-1, with D possibly TRBD1 on 5 matching bases. This CDR3 is 12 amino acids long. The V and J ends lost 4 bases and 4 bases respectively, with 7 bases between them. Germline V CDR1 and CDR2: SNHLY, FYNNEI.

The V and J genes are TRBV19 and TRBJ2-3; 7 nucleotides agree with TRBD1. Trimming cost V 4 bases and J 6 bases; bases outside gene matches: 10. This CDR3 comprises 15 residues. Germline values: CDR1 LNHDA, CDR2 SQIVND (reference sequence). The CDR3 coding sequence is TGTGCCAGTAGTAAATGGGACAGTCGCGATGATACGCAGTATTTT. It encodes CASSKWDSRDDTQYF.

The rearrangement uses TRBV5-1 and TRBJ1-6; no definite D call. Trimming cost V 0 bases and J 0 bases, with 13 bases left between them. CDR3 size: 18 residues. CDR1 is SGHRS, CDR2 YFSETQ, per germline. CDR3: CASSLETYTSSYNSPLHF. The CDR3 nucleotides read TGCGCCAGCAGCTTGGAGACTTACACGAGCTCCTATAATTCACCCCTCCACTTT.